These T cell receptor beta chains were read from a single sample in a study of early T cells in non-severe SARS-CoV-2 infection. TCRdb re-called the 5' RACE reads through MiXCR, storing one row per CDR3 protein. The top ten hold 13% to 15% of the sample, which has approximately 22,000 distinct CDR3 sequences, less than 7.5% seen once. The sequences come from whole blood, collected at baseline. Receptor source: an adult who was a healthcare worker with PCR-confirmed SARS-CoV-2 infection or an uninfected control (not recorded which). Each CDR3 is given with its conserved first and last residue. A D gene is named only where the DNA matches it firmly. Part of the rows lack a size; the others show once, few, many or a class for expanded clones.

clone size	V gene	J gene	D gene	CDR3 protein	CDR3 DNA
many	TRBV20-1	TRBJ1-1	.	CSARDQYGVGEAFF	TGCAGTGCTAGAGATCAATACGGGGTTGGTGAAGCTTTCTTT
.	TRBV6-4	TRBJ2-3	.	CASSNDWSTDTQYF	TGTGCCAGCAGCAACGACTGGAGCACAGATACGCAGTATTTT
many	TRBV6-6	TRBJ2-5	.	CASSTQGAETQYF	TGTGCCAGCAGTACACAGGGTGCAGAGACCCAGTACTTC
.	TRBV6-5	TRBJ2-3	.	CASSYRPGVSTDTQYF	TGTGCCAGCAGTTATCGTCCCGGAGTAAGCACAGATACGCAGTATTTT
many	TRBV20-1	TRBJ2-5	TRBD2	CSAPGLAGAYQETQYF	TGCAGTGCACCCGGACTAGCGGGGGCCTACCAAGAGACCCAGTACTTC
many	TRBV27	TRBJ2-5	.	CASSLLGAGGTQYF	TGTGCCAGCAGTTTATTGGGGGCCGGTGGGACCCAGTACTTC
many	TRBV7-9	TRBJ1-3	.	CASSAGSVRTIYF	TGTGCCAGCAGTGCTGGATCGGTTCGAACCATATATTTT
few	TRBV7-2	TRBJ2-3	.	CASSPVDGRTDTQYF	TGTGCCAGCAGCCCGGTGGACGGTCGCACAGATACGCAGTATTTT
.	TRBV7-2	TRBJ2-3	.	CASSLEGTDTQYF	TGTGCCAGCAGCTTAGAAGGCACAGATACGCAGTATTTT
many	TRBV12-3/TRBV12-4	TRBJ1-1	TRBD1	CASSRLGQQNTEAFF	TGTGCCAGCAGCCGATTGGGACAGCAGAACACTGAAGCTTTCTTT
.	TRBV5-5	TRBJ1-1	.	CASSLVSGNEAFF	TGTGCCAGCAGCTTGGTATCAGGTAATGAAGCTTTCTTT
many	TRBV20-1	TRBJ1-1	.	CSARVPGETEAFF	TGCAGTGCTAGAGTCCCAGGGGAAACTGAAGCTTTCTTT
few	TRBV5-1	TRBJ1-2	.	CASSLEPANYGYTF	TGCGCCAGCAGCTTGGAGCCGGCTAACTATGGCTACACCTTC
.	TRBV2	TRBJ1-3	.	CAGSADSGNTIYF	TGTGCCGGATCAGCTGACTCTGGAAACACCATATATTTT
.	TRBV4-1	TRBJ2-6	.	CASSPGTGYISGANVLTF	TGCGCCAGCAGCCCAGGGACGGGCTACATCTCTGGGGCCAACGTCCTGACTTTC
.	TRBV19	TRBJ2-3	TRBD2	CASLAAGGPGKADTQYF	TGTGCCAGTTTAGCCGCGGGGGGGCCCGGCAAAGCAGATACGCAGTATTTT
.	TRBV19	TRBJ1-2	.	CASSIPGLGGYTF	TGTGCCAGTAGTATTCCCGGACTTGGTGGCTACACCTTC
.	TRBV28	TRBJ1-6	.	CASTHGLRSPLHF	TGTGCCAGCACCCACGGTTTGCGGTCACCCCTCCACTTT
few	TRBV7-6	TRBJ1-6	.	CASSLRSSYNSPLHF	TGTGCCAGCAGCTTGAGGAGCTCCTATAATTCACCCCTCCACTTT
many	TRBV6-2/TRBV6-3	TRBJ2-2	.	CASSYRERGELFF	TGTGCCAGCAGCTACAGGGAGCGCGGGGAGCTGTTTTTT
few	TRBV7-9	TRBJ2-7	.	CASSPRQDGEQYF	TGTGCCAGCAGCCCCCGGCAGGATGGGGAGCAGTACTTC
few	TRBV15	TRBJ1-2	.	CATSRDLRQPYGYTF	TGTGCCACCAGCAGAGATCTCCGACAGCCCTATGGCTACACCTTC
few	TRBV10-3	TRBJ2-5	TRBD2	CAISLFARGQETQYF	TGTGCCATCAGCCTCTTTGCGCGGGGGCAAGAGACCCAGTACTTC
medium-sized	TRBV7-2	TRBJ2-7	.	CASSFRTAGYEQYF	TGTGCCAGCAGCTTCAGGACAGCCGGGTACGAGCAGTACTTC
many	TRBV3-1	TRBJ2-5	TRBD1	CASKEQGDNQETQYF	TGTGCCAGCAAAGAACAGGGGGATAACCAAGAGACCCAGTACTTC
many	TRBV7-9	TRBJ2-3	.	CASSTIAGRTTDTQYF	TGTGCCAGCAGCACCATTGCGGGGCGTACCACAGATACGCAGTATTTT
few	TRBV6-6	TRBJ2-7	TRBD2	CASTLGGLQYF	TGTGCCAGCACCCTCGGGGGACTACAGTACTTC
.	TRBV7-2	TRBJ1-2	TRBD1	CASSTWTGRDYGYTF	TGTGCCAGCAGCACTTGGACAGGGAGGGACTATGGCTACACCTTC
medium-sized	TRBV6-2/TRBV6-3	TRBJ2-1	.	CASSRRVRGDEQFF	TGTGCCAGCTCCAGGAGGGTCAGGGGGGATGAGCAGTTCTTC
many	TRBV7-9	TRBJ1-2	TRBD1	CASSISGTGNYGYTF	TGTGCCAGCAGTATTTCCGGGACAGGGAACTATGGCTACACCTTC
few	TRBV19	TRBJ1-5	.	CASMLAVNQPQHF	TGTGCCAGTATGTTGGCAGTCAATCAGCCCCAGCATTTT
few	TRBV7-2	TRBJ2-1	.	CASRSRGGFYNEQFF	TGTGCCAGCAGGTCCCGCGGCGGGTTCTACAATGAGCAGTTCTTC
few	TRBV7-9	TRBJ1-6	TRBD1	CASSQGQVKSPLHF	TGTGCCAGCAGCCAAGGACAGGTGAAGTCACCCCTCCACTTT
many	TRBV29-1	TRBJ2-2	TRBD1	CSASTGADTGELFF	TGCAGCGCATCGACAGGGGCCGACACCGGGGAGCTGTTTTTT
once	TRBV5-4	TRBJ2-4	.	CASMPGGAKNIQYF	TGTGCCAGCATGCCGGGCGGAGCCAAAAACATTCAGTACTTC
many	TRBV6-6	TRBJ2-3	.	CASRQTQDLHTQYF	TGTGCCAGCAGACAAACCCAGGACCTACATACGCAGTATTTT
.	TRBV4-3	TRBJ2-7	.	CASSRGTSSSYEQYF	TGCGCCAGCAGCCGTGGGACATCCAGCTCCTACGAGCAGTACTTC
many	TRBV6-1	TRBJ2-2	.	CASSDRELFF	TGTGCCAGCAGTGATAGGGAGCTGTTTTTT
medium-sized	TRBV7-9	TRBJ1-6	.	CASSLVGANSPLHF	TGTGCCAGCAGCTTAGTGGGAGCAAATTCACCCCTCCACTTT
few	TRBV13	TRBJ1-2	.	CASSASVFSNYGYTF	TGTGCCAGCAGCGCCAGTGTTTTTAGTAACTATGGCTACACCTTC
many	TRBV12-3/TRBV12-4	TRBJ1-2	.	CASSLGRGYTF	TGTGCCAGCAGTTTAGGCCGTGGCTACACCTTC
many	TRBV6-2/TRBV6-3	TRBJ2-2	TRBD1	CASARTGGARTGELFF	TGTGCCAGCGCGCGGACAGGGGGCGCGAGGACCGGGGAGCTGTTTTTT
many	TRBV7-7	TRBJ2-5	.	CASSLDLGETQYF	TGTGCTAGCAGCTTAGATCTTGGTGAGACCCAGTACTTC
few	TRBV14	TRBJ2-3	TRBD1	CASRPHRGADTQYF	TGTGCCAGCAGACCACACAGGGGCGCAGATACGCAGTATTTT
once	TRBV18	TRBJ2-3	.	CASSRTLDTDTQYF	TGTGCCAGCTCAAGGACCTTAGACACAGATACGCAGTATTTT
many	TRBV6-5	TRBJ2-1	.	CASSTRGMEQFF	TGTGCCAGCAGTACCCGGGGCATGGAGCAGTTCTTC